These 24 T cell receptor beta chains share one sample of origin, sequenced in a study of spatial heterogeneity in lung cancer. MiXCR, applied by TCRdb to the 5' RACE reads, yields one record per CDR3 protein. In the table there are about 39,000 distinct CDR3 sequences, just over 3% of which are singletons. Indicated time point: sample taken at primary tumor resection. Sequencing used normal lung tissue next to the tumor, obtained at surgery. All receptors derive from a male donor with early-stage non-small cell lung cancer.

This clonotype was detected ten times or more. The chain has TRBV5-1 and TRBJ2-2, with D unresolved. The CDR3 has 16 amino acids. Germline values: CDR1 SGHRS, CDR2 YFSETQ. Between the trimmed V and J ends, which lost 0 bases and 0 bases, there was a span of 9 bases. The CDR3 loop reads CASSLAVVANTGELFF. The CDR3 nucleotides read TGCGCCAGCAGCTTGGCCGTGGTAGCGAACACCGGGGAGCTGTTTTTT.

This clonotype was seen ten or more times. The chain employs TRBV18 and TRBJ1-1; 10 bases are a match to TRBD1. The CDR3 totals 13 residues. Trimming removed 2 bases from V and 11 bases from J; junction bases left unmatched: 5. Per the germline V gene, CDR1 is KGHSH and CDR2 is LQKENI. For the CDR3, the DNA is TGTGCCAGCTCACCAGACAGGGGGCATTTGGCTTTCTTT. Amino acids: CASSPDRGHLAFF. Together with reference TRBV18 and TRBJ1-1, the CDR3 gives the full variable domain: NAGVMQNPRHLVRRRGQEARLRCSPMKGHSHVYWYRQLPEEGLKFMVYLQKENIIDESGMPKERFSAEFPKEGPSILRIQQVVRGDSAAYFCASSPDRGHLAFFGQGTRLTVV.

There are many counts of this clonotype. The chain is built from TRBV4-3 and TRBJ1-1; tentative D call: TRBD1 (5 bases). The CDR3 spans 16 residues. Looked up from germline, CDR1 is LGHNA and CDR2 is YSLEER. Trimming took off 1 base at V and 1 base at J, with 13 bases between the two ends. CDR3 coding DNA: TGCGCCAGCAGCCAAGCGTTCGACAGTGGGAACACTGAAGCTTTCTTT. Protein product: CASSQAFDSGNTEAFF.

This clonotype was observed a few times. The CDR3 DNA reads as TGTGCCAGCAGTGAAGGAGACTCCCAGTTCTTC. Its protein product is CASSEGDSQFF. The chain employs TRBV2 and TRBJ2-1; D ambiguous. Germline V gene sequence: CDR1 SNHLY, CDR2 FYNNEI. V lost 1 base and J 13 bases, leaving 8 bases between the germline ends. The CDR3 spans 11 residues.

This clonotype was counted at least ten times. V gene TRBV6-1 combines with J gene TRBJ1-3; D unresolved. Trimming took 4 bases from V and 4 from J, leaving 11 bases between them. Germline V gives CDR1 MNHNS, CDR2 SASEGT. The CDR3 loop spans 14 amino acids. CDR3 residues: CASSVDNLGNTIYF. CDR3 coding DNA: TGTGCCAGCAGTGTTGACAATCTGGGAAACACCATATATTTT.

In this sample, this clonotype turned up many times. The chain links TRBV19 to TRBJ1-5, with a weak D call TRBD1 (6 bases). The V end lost 7 bases, the J end lost 4 bases, and 14 bases lay between the germline ends. CDR1 is LNHDA and CDR2 is SQIVND in the germline V gene (reference sequence). The CDR3 consists of 14 residues. The CDR3 nucleotides read TGTGCCAGTACCATTAGGGGGAAGAATCAGCCCCAGCATTTT. This gives the protein CASTIRGKNQPQHF.

This clonotype was found many times. The J gene is TRBJ2-6, the V gene TRBV7-8; D may correspond to TRBD1 or TRBD2 (5 bases each). The CDR3 contains 18 residues. Germline V lookup: CDR1 SGHVS, CDR2 FQNEAQ. V lost 1 base, J lost 0 bases, and 13 bases lay in between. For the CDR3, the DNA is TGTGCCAGCAGCTTAGGGCAGGGTGGGACCTCTGGGGCCAACGTCCTGACTTTC. The encoded protein is CASSLGQGGTSGANVLTF.

This clonotype has a count of ten or more. The chain couples TRBV11-2 to TRBJ1-6; D might be TRBD1 (5 bases). V lost 5 bases and J lost 1, with 15 bases in between. CDR1 and CDR2 from the germline V gene are SGHAT and FQNNGV. CDR3 size: 17 residues. CDR3 sequence reads: CASSNSGAGSYNSPLHF. As DNA, the CDR3 is TGTGCCAGCAGCAACTCCGGGGCAGGTTCCTATAATTCACCCCTCCACTTT.

This clonotype showed up many times. The V and J genes are TRBV6-1 and TRBJ1-5; TRBD1 matches at 7 bases. Germline CDR1 reads MNHNS; CDR2 reads SASEGT. V was pared by 7 bases and J by 3 bases, with 3 bases of the junction left unmatched. The CDR3 length is 13 residues. CDR3: CASTGQVNQPQHF. In DNA form, the CDR3 reads TGTGCCAGCACTGGACAGGTCAATCAGCCCCAGCATTTT.

This clonotype was observed many times. The chain is built from TRBV7-2 and TRBJ2-5; 7 nucleotides align to TRBD2. The CDR3 runs 15 residues. After removal of 5 bases from V and 1 base from J, the junction contained 7 bases not matched to a gene. Germline values: CDR1 SGHTA, CDR2 FQGNSA. In nucleotides, the CDR3 is TGTGCCAGCAGCCCCCGAAGGACTAGCCAAGAGACCCAGTACTTC. Its protein product is CASSPRRTSQETQYF. Full variable domain (rest looked up from reference TRBV7-2 and TRBJ2-5): GAGVSQSPSNKVTEKGKDVELRCDPISGHTALYWYRQSLGQGLEFLIYFQGNSAPDKSGLPSDRFSAERTGGSVSTLTIQRTQQEDSAVYLCASSPRRTSQETQYFGPGTRLLVL.

At least ten counts were recorded for this clonotype. The rearrangement uses TRBV24-1 and TRBJ2-3; unclear D gene. V was pared by 5 bases and J by 2 bases, with 16 bases between. This CDR3 is built from 16 residues. Looked up from germline, CDR1 is KGHDR and CDR2 is SFDVKD. Here the CDR3 DNA reads TGTGCCACCAGTGTTTCTGACGGGCCACCCACAGATACGCAGTATTTT. This encodes CATSVSDGPPTDTQYF.

This clonotype was recorded at least ten times. The chain links TRBV6-2 or TRBV6-3 to TRBJ2-4, with D possibly matching TRBD1 (6 bases). This CDR3 has 16 amino acids. Germline V gives CDR1 MNHEY, CDR2 SVGEGT. Deletions cut 7 bases from V and 3 bases from J, with 19 bases between. As DNA, the CDR3 is TGTGCCAGCACCGAGAGGGGGAAGGTCGGCAAAAACATTCAGTACTTC. It encodes CASTERGKVGKNIQYF.

This clonotype was picked up many times. The chain is built from TRBV6-1 and TRBJ1-5; D uncertain. With 2 bases removed from V and 9 bases from J, the gap between germline ends came to 11 bases. The germline V gene encodes CDR1 MNHNS and CDR2 SASEGT. There are 13 residues in the CDR3. This chain's CDR3 is CASSEWSVRPQHF. The CDR3 nucleotides read TGTGCCAGCAGTGAATGGTCGGTCAGGCCCCAGCATTTT.

This clonotype showed up many times. The chain recombines TRBV20-1 with TRBJ2-5; maybe TRBD2 (5 bases). With 3 bases removed from V and 4 bases from J, the gap between germline ends came to 18 bases. CDR1 and CDR2 (germline): DFQATT, SNEGSKA (reference sequence). The CDR3 covers 15 residues. The DNA of the CDR3 is TGCAGTGCTAGCGGGTCTCGGGGAAATATAGAGACCCAGTACTTC. The encoded protein is CSASGSRGNIETQYF.

The sample holds many counts of this clonotype. V gene TRBV6-2 or TRBV6-3 combines with J gene TRBJ2-3; TRBD2 aligns across 11 bases. The CDR3 is 15 residues long. The germline CDR1 and CDR2 sequences are MNHEY and SVGEGT. V lost 8 bases, J lost 2 bases, and 6 bases stayed unmatched. The CDR3, as DNA: TGTGCCAGCTTCTCTAGCGGGGGGACCACAGATACGCAGTATTTT. Translation gives CASFSSGGTTDTQYF.

This clonotype was seen ten or more times. This CDR3 is CASSLDFVGATQYF. The CDR3 coding sequence is TGTGCCAGCAGCTTGGACTTCGTGGGCGCGACCCAGTACTTC. J is TRBJ2-5 and V is TRBV7-2, with D maybe TRBD2 (5 bases). The CDR3 has 14 amino acids. Trimming removed 3 bases at V and 7 bases at J, with 15 bases between. Germline V gives CDR1 SGHTA, CDR2 FQGNSA.

This clonotype occurred many times. The CDR3 DNA reads as TGCAGCGTTGGGGGGACTTCGCTAGAGACCCAGTACTTC. This sequence encodes CSVGGTSLETQYF. The chain links TRBV29-1 to TRBJ2-5; maybe TRBD2 (6 bases). V lost 4 bases, J lost 4 bases, and 13 bases lay in between. The CDR3 is made up of 13 amino acids. The germline gives CDR1 SQVTM, CDR2 ANQGSEA.

Note on this clonotype: A much bigger clone sits one base away, suggesting this may be a read error. The rearrangement joins TRBV12-3 or TRBV12-4 to TRBJ1-2; D remains unclear. This CDR3 contains 13 residues. CDR3 bases: TGTGCCAGCAGCGCGGGTCCGGACTATGGCCACACCTTC. Encoded protein: CASSAGPDYGHTF.

This clonotype was picked up many times. The DNA of the CDR3 is TGTGCCAGCAGCTCTGTTGGGAGGGCAGGTGAGCAGTTCTTC. Translated: CASSSVGRAGEQFF. This sequence joins TRBV7-9 and TRBJ2-1, with 7 nucleotides matching TRBD2. After removal of 4 bases from V and 9 bases from J, the junction contained 9 bases not matched to a gene. The CDR3 extends over 14 amino acids. Germline V lookup: CDR1 SEHNR, CDR2 FQNEAQ (reference sequence). The full variable domain, completed using reference TRBV7-9 and TRBJ2-1, is DTGVSQNPRHKITKRGQNVTFRCDPISEHNRLYWYRQTLGQGPEFLTYFQNEAQLEKSRLLSDRFSAERPKGSFSTLEIQRTEQGDSAMYLCASSSVGRAGEQFFGPGTRLTVL.

This clonotype came up many times. This chain joins TRBV12-3 or TRBV12-4 and TRBJ1-2; D remains ambiguous. V lost 6 bases and J 4 bases, leaving 15 bases between the germline ends. The CDR3 spans 14 residues. The CDR3 sequence is CASSPRSQPYGYTF. The CDR3 nucleotides are TGTGCCAGCAGCCCAAGATCGCAACCCTATGGCTACACCTTC.

This clonotype was detected many times. The V gene is TRBV4-1, the J gene TRBJ2-1, with 8 bases lining up with TRBD2. There are 15 residues in the CDR3. CDR1 is MGHRA and CDR2 is YSYEKL in the germline V gene. After removal of 1 base from V and 6 bases from J, the junction contained 5 bases not matched to a gene. As DNA, the CDR3 is TGCGCCAGCAGCCAAGTGATAGCGGGGTCCAATGAGCAGTTCTTC. It is translated as CASSQVIAGSNEQFF.

This clonotype has at least ten counts. This chain joins TRBV3-1 and TRBJ2-5, with TRBD2 as a possible D gene (7 bases). This CDR3 has 15 amino acids. Trimming cost V 3 bases and J 4 bases, with 15 bases left between them. Per the germline V gene, CDR1 is LGHDT and CDR2 is YNNKEL (reference sequence). CDR3: CASSQDKGGVETQYF. Here the CDR3 DNA reads TGTGCCAGCAGCCAGGACAAGGGGGGGGTAGAGACCCAGTACTTC.

The table lists this clonotype with many counts. Here the CDR3 DNA reads TGTGCCAGCACCCCTCCCCCTACCGGGGAGCTGTTTTTT. This sequence encodes CASTPPPTGELFF. The rearrangement uses TRBV7-9 and TRBJ2-2; the D is unclear. The CDR3 contains 13 residues. Trimming removed 7 bases at V and 5 bases at J, with 11 bases between. Germline V gene data show CDR1 as SEHNR and CDR2 as FQNEAQ (reference sequence).

The chain is built from TRBV12-3 or TRBV12-4 and TRBJ2-2; D not certain. This CDR3 is 12 amino acids long. Trimming cost V 3 bases and J 9 bases, with 8 bases left between them. The CDR3 nucleotides are TGTGCCAGCAGTTTTGGCCGTCGGGAGCTGTTTTTT. Protein: CASSFGRRELFF.